The 7 T cell receptor beta chains below were found in one sample sequenced in a study of T cell repertoires in cytomegalovirus infection. Using its own MiXCR run on the reads, TCRdb lists one record per CDR3 protein. The sample records roughly 230,000 distinct CDR3 sequences, about a sixth being singletons. The sequenced sample was CD8+ T cells from PBMCs. These receptors originate from a human donor in good health (CMV status not recorded). Some clones in this sample may be carry-over from other donors' samples.

In this sample, this clonotype turned up a few times. V gene TRBV13 combines with J gene TRBJ1-1; D is ambiguous. V was cut by 0 bases and J by 6 bases, with 11 bases left in between. The CDR3 length is 14 residues. Germline V gives CDR1 PRHDT, CDR2 FYEKMQ (reference sequence). CDR3 residues: CASSLGISGAEAFF. The CDR3 DNA reads as TGTGCCAGCAGCTTAGGGATATCGGGCGCTGAAGCTTTCTTT.

This clonotype was found a few times. The chain joins TRBV28 to TRBJ2-5; possibly TRBD1 for D (5 bases). CDR1 is MDHEN, CDR2 SYDVKM, per germline. V lost 2 bases, J lost 7 bases, and 14 bases lay in between. This CDR3 is 14 amino acids long. CDR3 sequence (DNA): TGTGCCAGCAGTTTAGAAGGAAAAGGGGTGACCCAGTACTTC. Residues: CASSLEGKGVTQYF.

The sample holds a few counts of this clonotype. The chain employs TRBV14 and TRBJ2-1; 8 nucleotides match TRBD2. The CDR3 loop spans 17 amino acids. The V gene end was trimmed by 0 bases and the J gene end by 4 bases; junction bases not matched to a gene: 8. The germline gives CDR1 SGHDN, CDR2 FVKESK. CDR3: CASSQDHSGGPYNEQFF. The CDR3 DNA reads as TGTGCCAGCAGCCAAGATCACAGCGGGGGCCCATACAATGAGCAGTTCTTC.

This clonotype has ten or more counts. The chain joins TRBV7-8 to TRBJ2-2, with D possibly TRBD1 on 5 matching bases. In germline, CDR1 is SGHVS, CDR2 FQNEAQ. The CDR3 runs 15 residues. V dropped 0 bases and J dropped 4 bases, with 9 bases sitting between them. The CDR3, as DNA: TGTGCCAGCAGCTTAGCCGGCAGGGTCACCGGGGAGCTGTTTTTT. This gives the protein CASSLAGRVTGELFF. Full variable domain (missing parts from reference TRBV7-8 and TRBJ2-2): GAGVSQSPRYKVAKRGQDVALRCDPISGHVSLFWYQQALGQGPEFLTYFQNEAQLDKSGLPSDRFFAERPEGSVSTLKIQRTQQEDSAVYLCASSLAGRVTGELFFGEGSRLTVL.

This clonotype was found a few times. The chain has TRBV13 and TRBJ2-3; 8 positions match TRBD2. V lost 3 bases and J lost 4; bases outside the gene matches: 9. Germline V lookup: CDR1 PRHDT, CDR2 FYEKMQ (reference sequence). CDR3 length equals 16 residues. The CDR3 DNA sequence: TGTGCCAGCAGCTTTTCGGGGGGGCCTCGCGCAGATACGCAGTATTTT. This gives the protein CASSFSGGPRADTQYF.

This clonotype was seen more than once but under ten times. The chain employs TRBV2 and TRBJ1-5, with 7 bases fitting TRBD1. CDR3 length: 14 amino acids. Germline values: CDR1 SNHLY, CDR2 FYNNEI. J was trimmed by 7 bases and V by 6 bases; bases with no gene match: 9. This CDR3 reads CASSDAPGGQPQHF. The DNA for the CDR3 is TGTGCCAGCAGCGACGCGCCAGGGGGGCAGCCCCAGCATTTT. Variable domain in full (rest from reference TRBV2 and TRBJ1-5): EPEVTQTPSHQVTQMGQEVILRCVPISNHLYFYWYRQILGQKVEFLVSFYNNEISEKSEIFDDQFSVERPDGSNFTLKIRSTKLEDSAMYFCASSDAPGGQPQHFGDGTRLSIL.

This chain joins TRBV20-1 and TRBJ1-3; D is unresolved. V was trimmed by 3 bases and J by 2 bases, leaving 14 bases between them. The germline V gene has CDR1 DFQATT and CDR2 SNEGSKA (reference sequence). The CDR3 has 15 amino acids. The CDR3 reads CSASDLGGPGNTIYF. In nucleotides, the CDR3 is TGCAGTGCTAGTGATCTGGGAGGACCTGGAAACACCATATATTTT.